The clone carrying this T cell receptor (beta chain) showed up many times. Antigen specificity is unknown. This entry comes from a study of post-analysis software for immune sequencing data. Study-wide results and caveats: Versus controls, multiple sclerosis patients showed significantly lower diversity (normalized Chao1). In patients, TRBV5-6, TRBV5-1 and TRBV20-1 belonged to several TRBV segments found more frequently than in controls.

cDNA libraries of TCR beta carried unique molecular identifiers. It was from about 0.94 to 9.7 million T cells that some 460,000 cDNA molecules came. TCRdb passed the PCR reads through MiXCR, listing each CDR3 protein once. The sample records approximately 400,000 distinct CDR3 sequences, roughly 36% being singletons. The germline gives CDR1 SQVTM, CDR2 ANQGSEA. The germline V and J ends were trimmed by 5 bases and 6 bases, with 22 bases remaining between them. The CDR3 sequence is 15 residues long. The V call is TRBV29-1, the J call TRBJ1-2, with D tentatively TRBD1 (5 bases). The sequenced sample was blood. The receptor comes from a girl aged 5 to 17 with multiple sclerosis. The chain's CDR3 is CSVTDGGDWADGYTF. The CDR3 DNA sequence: TGCAGCGTTACCGACGGGGGAGATTGGGCGGATGGCTACACCTTC.